This T cell receptor beta chain was recovered during a study of shared clonotypes between healthy human individuals. Of note for this clone: The antigen is unknown.

Trimming took 1 base from V and 8 from J, leaving 14 bases between them. The CDR3 length is 14 residues. The germline V gene encodes CDR1 SGHVS and CDR2 FNYEAQ. The study, taken as a whole, reports: A reduction in generation probabilities was seen for non-shared clonotypes relative to those shared by all four donors. Larger richness was generally estimated for naive than memory subsets.

Libraries were prepared by immunoSEQ multiplex PCR; TCRdb keeps only in-frame clonotypes and omits some of them. Altogether roughly 1.4 million clones are present, less than 99% being singletons, with the ten largest covering 0.3% to 0.45%. This receptor was obtained from a man younger than 45 in good health. Sequencing was performed on naive CD4+ T cells sorted from blood. Subset indicated: CD45RA+ positively selected. The J gene is TRBJ1-2, the V gene TRBV7-6, with no clear D. The CDR3 spells CASSLGKHAGGYTF. Here the CDR3 DNA reads TGTGCCAGCAGCTTAGGAAAACACGCGGGCGGCTACACCTTC.